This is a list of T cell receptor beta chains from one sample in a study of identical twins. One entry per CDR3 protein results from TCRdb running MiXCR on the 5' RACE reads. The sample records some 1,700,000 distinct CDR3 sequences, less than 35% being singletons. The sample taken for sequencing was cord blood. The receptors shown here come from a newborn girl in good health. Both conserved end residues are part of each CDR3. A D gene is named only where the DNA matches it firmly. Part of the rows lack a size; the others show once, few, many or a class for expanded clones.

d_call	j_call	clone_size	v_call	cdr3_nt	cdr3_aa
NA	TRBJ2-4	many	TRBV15	TGTGCCACCAGCAGAGATTACTGGATAGAATGGGTAAACATTCAGTACTTC	CATSRDYWIEWVNIQYF
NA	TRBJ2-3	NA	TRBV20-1	TGCAGCGGAGAGGGCACAGATACGCAGTATTTT	CSGEGTDTQYF
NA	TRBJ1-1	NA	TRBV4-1	TGCGCCAGCAGCCAGCACACAGCTCTGAACACTGAAGCTTTCTTT	CASSQHTALNTEAFF
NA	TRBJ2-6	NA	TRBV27	TGTGCCAGCAGTCCCGGGGCCGGGGCTGGGGCCAACGTCCTGACTTTC	CASSPGAGAGANVLTF
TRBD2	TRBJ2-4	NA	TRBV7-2	TGTGCCAGCAGCGACCGGACTAGATCACTAGCCAAAAACATTCAGTACTTC	CASSDRTRSLAKNIQYF
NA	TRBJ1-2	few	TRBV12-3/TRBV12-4	TGTGCCAGCAGTTTAGGGGGGGCCTACTATGGCTACACCTTC	CASSLGGAYYGYTF
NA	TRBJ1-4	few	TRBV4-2	TGTGCCAGCAGCCCTTGGCGAGGGGCAACTAATGAAAAACTGTTTTTT	CASSPWRGATNEKLFF
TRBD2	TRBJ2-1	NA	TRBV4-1	TGCGCCAGCAGCCAAGTGGTCCTAGCGGGAGACTCCTACAATGAGCAGTTCTTC	CASSQVVLAGDSYNEQFF
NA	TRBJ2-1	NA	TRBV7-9	TGTGCCAGCAGCTTAGTGGGGGCCCCTTGGAACGTCAATGAGCAGTTCTTC	CASSLVGAPWNVNEQFF
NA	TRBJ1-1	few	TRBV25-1	TGTGCCAGCAGTGATCCGGGGACTGAAGCTTTCTTT	CASSDPGTEAFF
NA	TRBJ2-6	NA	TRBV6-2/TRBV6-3	TGTGCCAGCAGTTCATACGACTCTGGGGCCAACGTCCTGACTTTC	CASSSYDSGANVLTF
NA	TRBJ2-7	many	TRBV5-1	TGTGCCAGCAGCTCTGACTACGAGCAGTACTTC	CASSSDYEQYF
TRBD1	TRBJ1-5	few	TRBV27	TGTGCCAGCAGTTACGACAGGGGTGCTCAGCCCCAGCATTTT	CASSYDRGAQPQHF
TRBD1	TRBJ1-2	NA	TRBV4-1	TGCGCCAGCAGCCAGTTGACAGGGGTTGGCTACACCTTC	CASSQLTGVGYTF
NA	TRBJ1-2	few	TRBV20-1	TGCAGTGCGGCGCAGGCTTCTAACTATGGCTACACCTTC	CSAAQASNYGYTF
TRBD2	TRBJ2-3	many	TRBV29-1	TGCAGCGTTTATAAGCGGGAGTGGGATACGCAGTATTTT	CSVYKREWDTQYF
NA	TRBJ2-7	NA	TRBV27	TGTGCCAGCAGTTTAGGACACCCTTCGACGTACAATGAGCAGTACTTC	CASSLGHPSTYNEQYF
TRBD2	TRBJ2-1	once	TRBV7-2	TGTGCCAGCAGCTTAGGCGGGAGACCCTACGAGCAGTTCTTC	CASSLGGRPYEQFF
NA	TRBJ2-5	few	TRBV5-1	TGCGCCAGCAGGTGGGAATTGAAGACCCAGTACTTC	CASRWELKTQYF
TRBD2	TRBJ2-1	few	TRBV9	TGTGCCAGCAGCGTAGGACTAGCGGGAGTAGGCAATGAGCAGTTCTTC	CASSVGLAGVGNEQFF
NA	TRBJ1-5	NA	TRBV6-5	TGTGCCAGCAGTTACTCGACCTTTAGCGGCAATCAGCCCCAGCATTTT	CASSYSTFSGNQPQHF
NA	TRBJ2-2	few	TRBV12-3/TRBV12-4	TGTGCCAGCAGTTTATTCGGGGGAGGCGGGGAGCTGTTTTTT	CASSLFGGGGELFF
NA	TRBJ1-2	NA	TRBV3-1	TGTGCCAGCAGCCAAGAAGCCCAGGTTAACTATGGCTACACCTTC	CASSQEAQVNYGYTF
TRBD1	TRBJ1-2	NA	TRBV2	TGTGCCAGCAGGACCGGACAGGCTTCCTATGGCTGCACCTTC	CASRTGQASYGCTF
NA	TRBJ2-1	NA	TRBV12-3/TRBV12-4	TGTGCCAGCAGGCCCACAGGACGAGAGACCCAGTTCTTC	CASRPTGRETQFF
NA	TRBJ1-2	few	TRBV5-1	TGCGCCAGCAGCTTCGAAGGGCGAAGTGGCTACACCTTC	CASSFEGRSGYTF
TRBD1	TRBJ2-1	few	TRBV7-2	TGTGCCAGCAGCTTAGTTGGGACAGACTCCTACAATGAGCAGTTCTTC	CASSLVGTDSYNEQFF
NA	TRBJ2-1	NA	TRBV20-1	TGCAGTGCTAGGGAGACTCTTTCTGAGCAGTTCTTC	CSARETLSEQFF
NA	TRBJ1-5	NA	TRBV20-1	TGCAGCGCCAAGGGAGGGGAACATAATCAGCCCCAGCATTTT	CSAKGGEHNQPQHF